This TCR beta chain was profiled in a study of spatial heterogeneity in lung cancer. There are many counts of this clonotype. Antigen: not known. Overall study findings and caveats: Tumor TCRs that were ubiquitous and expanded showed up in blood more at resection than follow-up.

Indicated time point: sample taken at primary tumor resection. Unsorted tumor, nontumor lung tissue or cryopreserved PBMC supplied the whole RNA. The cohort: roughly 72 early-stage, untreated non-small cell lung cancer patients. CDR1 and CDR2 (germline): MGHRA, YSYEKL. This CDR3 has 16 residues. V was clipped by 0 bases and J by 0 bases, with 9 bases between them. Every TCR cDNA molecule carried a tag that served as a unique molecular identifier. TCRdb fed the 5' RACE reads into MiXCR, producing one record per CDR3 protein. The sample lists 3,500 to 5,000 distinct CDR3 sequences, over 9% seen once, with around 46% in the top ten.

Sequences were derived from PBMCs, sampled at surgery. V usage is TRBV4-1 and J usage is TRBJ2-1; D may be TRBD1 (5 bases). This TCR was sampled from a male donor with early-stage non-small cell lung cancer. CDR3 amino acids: CASSQEQASSYNEQFF. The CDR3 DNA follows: TGCGCCAGCAGCCAAGAACAGGCGAGCTCCTACAATGAGCAGTTCTTC.